These T cell receptor beta chains were read from a single sample in a study of response to subunit inactivated influenza vaccine. Using its own MiXCR run on the RT-PCR reads, TCRdb lists one record per CDR3 protein. Among fewer than 750,000 distinct CDR3 sequences, 14% were seen once, and the ten largest hold around 10%. The sample in question was PBMCs from blood, obtained 11 to 12 days after vaccination. Every receptor here comes from a man over 45 who received an inactivated influenza vaccine. The CDR3 runs from the conserved cysteine through the conserved F or W. Fields, in order: clone size, D gene, V gene, J gene, CDR3 DNA, CDR3 protein. D genes are given only for firm matches. Clone size is not always given. Where it is, it says once, few, many or a class for expanded clones.

few,-,TRBV5-5,TRBJ2-2,TGTGCCAGCAGCTTGGCTGCGGGGAACACCGGGGAGCTGTTTTTT,CASSLAAGNTGELFF
few,-,TRBV5-5,TRBJ2-5,TGTGCCAGCAGCCGTGACTCGATCCAAGAGACCCAGTACTTC,CASSRDSIQETQYF
many,-,TRBV3-1,TRBJ1-6,TGTGCCAGCTCAGGCAGAAGCAATTCACCCCTCCACTTT,CASSGRSNSPLHF
-,TRBD1,TRBV19,TRBJ1-1,TGTGCCACCCACCAAGGACAGGATGTCGGGCGTGAAGCTTTCTTT,CATHQGQDVGREAFF
-,-,TRBV20-1,TRBJ1-6,TGCAGTGCTAGAGATGAGCAGGGCACCTATAATTCACCCCTCCACTTT,CSARDEQGTYNSPLHF
-,-,TRBV7-2,TRBJ1-1,TGTGCCAGCAGCTTAGGAGCGGGGTCCTACTATAAAGCTTTCTTT,CASSLGAGSYYKAFF
few,TRBD1,TRBV9,TRBJ1-2,TGTGCCAGCAGCGGATCAAGACAGGGTTTGGTAGGCGGCTACACCTTC,CASSGSRQGLVGGYTF
-,-,TRBV20-1,TRBJ1-1,TGCAGTGCTAGAGATGTTGAGGCGTCGGGCACTGAAGCTTTCTTT,CSARDVEASGTEAFF
few,-,TRBV6-5,TRBJ2-7,TGTGCCAGCAGTTACTTCGGGCAGAGAGTATCCTACGAGCAGTACTTC,CASSYFGQRVSYEQYF
many,TRBD1,TRBV6-1,TRBJ2-1,TGTGCCAGCAGTGCACACAGGGGGCCTATTGGGGAGCAGTTCTTC,CASSAHRGPIGEQFF
-,TRBD2,TRBV20-1,TRBJ2-5,TGCAGTGCTAGAGAGGGGGGACTAGCGGGTGGAGAGACCCAGTACTTC,CSAREGGLAGGETQYF
few,-,TRBV20-1,TRBJ2-7,TGCAGTGCCCCCGGGAGTACATCCTACGAGCAGTACTTC,CSAPGSTSYEQYF
few,-,TRBV29-1,TRBJ1-1,TGCAGTCTCCTATTTGGGACTGAAGCTTTCTTT,CSLLFGTEAFF
-,TRBD1,TRBV4-3,TRBJ2-3,TGCGCCAGCAGCCAAGGTGCAGGGGGCGGGATAGATACGCAGTATTTT,CASSQGAGGGIDTQYF
few,TRBD1,TRBV4-1,TRBJ2-5,TGCGCCAGCAGCCGACCGGGACAGGAGGAGACCCAGTACTTC,CASSRPGQEETQYF
-,TRBD2,TRBV19,TRBJ2-7,TGTGCCAGTAGTACCCAGGGAGGGCCCTACGAGCAGTACTTC,CASSTQGGPYEQYF
many,-,TRBV20-1,TRBJ2-7,TGCAGTGCTTTCGGGACGCCAGGCTACGAGCAGTACTTC,CSAFGTPGYEQYF
-,TRBD1,TRBV10-3,TRBJ2-1,TGTGCCATCAGGAATACAGGGGCCAATGAGCAGTTCTTC,CAIRNTGANEQFF
-,-,TRBV20-1,TRBJ2-7,TGCAGTGCTAGCTCTTCCTACGAGCAGTACTTC,CSASSSYEQYF
few,-,TRBV6-6,TRBJ1-2,TGTGCCAGCAGGTCCACTACCCTCGGGGGCTACACCTTC,CASRSTTLGGYTF
few,-,TRBV18,TRBJ2-7,TGTGCCAGCTCATCACAAGGGGGGGTGAGCTCCTACGAGCAGTACTTC,CASSSQGGVSSYEQYF
-,-,TRBV7-8,TRBJ2-3,TGTGCCAGCAGCTTAGTTGTTCAGGATACGCAGTATTTT,CASSLVVQDTQYF
few,TRBD1,TRBV12-3/TRBV12-4,TRBJ1-5,TGTGCCAGCACCCTACAGGGGCCCGGTCAGCCCCAGCATTTT,CASTLQGPGQPQHF
-,-,TRBV12-3/TRBV12-4,TRBJ1-2,TGTGCCAGCAGCAGGAAGCCTTATAGTGGCTACACCTTC,CASSRKPYSGYTF